This T cell receptor beta chain was identified in a study of T-cell memory formation after mild COVID-19. Study information: In these data, TCR clusters were largely donor specific. Study-wide results and limits: Second-wave clones that peaked on day 37 lacked confirmed SARS-CoV-2 specificity. Of the contracting clones, CD4+ ones lay mainly in CM and EM, and CD8+ ones in EMRA.

This CDR3 has 15 amino acids. In germline, CDR1 is KGHSH, CDR2 LQKENI. Trimming at V came to 6 bases and at J to 0 bases, leaving 4 bases not matched to a gene. As regards this clonotype: The antigen is undetermined.

One entry per CDR3 protein, called by TCRdb with MiXCR from the 5' RACE reads. The sample yields 130,000 to 150,000 distinct CDR3 sequences, around 21% seen once. The sequenced sample consisted of PBMCs or a T cell subset sorted from them (not recorded which). The receptor comes from an adult woman who had mild COVID-19 (a few samples of this study predate the infection). Cell type and time point are not known. The rearrangement uses TRBV18 and TRBJ1-3, with TRBD1 matching 8 bases. CDR3 sequence: CASSSGQGSGNTIYF. The CDR3 DNA reads TGTGCCAGCTCTTCCGGACAGGGCTCTGGAAACACCATATATTTT. The whole variable domain, remainder taken from reference TRBV18 and TRBJ1-3, is NAGVMQNPRHLVRRRGQEARLRCSPMKGHSHVYWYRQLPEEGLKFMVYLQKENIIDESGMPKERFSAEFPKEGPSILRIQQVVRGDSAAYFCASSSGQGSGNTIYFGEGSWLTVV.